This TCR beta chain was observed in a study of cytomegalovirus exposure and HLA in healthy donors. In the study overall: The 100 to 150 validation repertoires and the approximately 670 first-cohort repertoires shared a platform, a later analysis reported. Findings and limits, study-wide: Subsequent analysis showed first-cohort TCR clusters tending to co-occur in roughly 130 validation repertoires. In vitro data verified three CMV-associated chains as specific for CMV antigens. Approximately 160 TCR beta chains were listed as cytomegalovirus-associated.

About this clone itself: Its antigen is not identified.

V lost 0 bases, J lost 1 base, and 12 bases stayed unmatched. CDR3 length: 19 amino acids. The germline gives CDR1 MNHEY, CDR2 SMNVEV (reference sequence). The repertoire was sequenced with immunoSEQ multiplex PCR; TCRdb's copy has only in-frame clones and lacks some. The sample has 200,000 or so clones; 88% are singletons. The gene calls are TRBV27 and TRBJ2-1, with 7 bases identical to TRBD1. The receptor comes from a woman under 30 in good health and CMV-seronegative. The specimen was PBMCs. CDR3 residues: CASSLSISQRGLSYNEQFF. Here the CDR3 DNA reads TGTGCCAGCAGTTTATCGATAAGTCAAAGGGGGCTTTCCTACAATGAGCAGTTCTTC.